Reported below is one TCR beta chain. What it binds is not known. J was trimmed by 1 base and V by 5 bases; bases with no gene match: 7. CDR3 length: 15 residues. From germline, CDR1 is SEHNR and CDR2 FQNEAQ (reference sequence). Unique molecular identifiers tagged the TCR beta cDNA libraries. The yield from about 1 to 10 million T cells was 500,000 or so cDNA molecules in total. TCRdb fed the PCR reads into MiXCR, producing one record per CDR3 protein. Here the sample spans about 460,000 distinct CDR3 sequences, under 55% being singletons. The data belong to a study of post-analysis software for immune sequencing data. Study-level background: Relapsing-remitting, secondary progressive and progressive-relapsing forms made up the multiple sclerosis disease courses.

Study-wide results and limits: When compared against controls, multiple sclerosis patients showed significantly lower normalized Chao1 diversity. TRBV5-6, TRBV5-1 and TRBV20-1 belonged to a set of roughly five TRBV segments that were more frequent in patients than controls.

The chain links TRBV7-9 to TRBJ1-2; 7 bases match TRBD1. Source material: blood. The TCR was taken from a girl aged 5 to 17 with multiple sclerosis. In nucleotides, the CDR3 is TGTGCCAGCAGCACAGGGGTAGACAGTAACTATGGCTACACCTTC. It yields the protein CASSTGVDSNYGYTF.